This is a list of T cell receptor beta chains from one sample in a study of CD8 T cells in ankylosing spondylitis. Via MiXCR, TCRdb re-called the 5' RACE reads, giving one row per CDR3 protein. The sample records around 330,000 distinct CDR3 sequences, 11% being singletons. What was sequenced was blood, either unsorted or a sorted T cell fraction (not recorded which). The receptor set was obtained from a female donor with ankylosing spondylitis or in good health (not recorded which). The CDR3 runs from the conserved cysteine through the conserved F or W. The D gene is left open where the match is weak. Not all rows give a size; the values are once, few, many and, for expanded clones, a class.

J gene	clone size	V gene	D gene	CDR3 DNA	CDR3 protein
TRBJ1-6	NA	TRBV30	NA	TGTGCCTGGAGGGGGGACCTGGATTCACCCCTCCACTTT	CAWRGDLDSPLHF
TRBJ2-5	few	TRBV5-1	NA	TGCGCCAGCAGCTTGGGTCAGGGACAGACCCAGTACTTC	CASSLGQGQTQYF
TRBJ2-1	few	TRBV27	NA	TGTGCCAGCAGTCGCGTTAGGGCGTCTTCCTACAATGAGCAGTTCTTC	CASSRVRASSYNEQFF
TRBJ1-5	NA	TRBV15	TRBD1	TGTGCCACCAGCAGTGGACAGGGTAGCCAGCCCCAGCATTTT	CATSSGQGSQPQHF
TRBJ2-5	many	TRBV20-1	NA	TGCAGTGCTAGTTCAGTAATGAGCGGACAAGAGACCCAGTACTTC	CSASSVMSGQETQYF
TRBJ2-3	NA	TRBV18	TRBD2	TGTGCCAGCACGCGGACTAGCGGGACAGATACGCAGTATTTT	CASTRTSGTDTQYF
TRBJ1-5	many	TRBV12-3/TRBV12-4	NA	TGCGCCAGCAGTTTTTCCTTTAGCAATCAGCCCCAGCATTTT	CASSFSFSNQPQHF
TRBJ2-2	NA	TRBV5-5	TRBD1	TGTGCCAGCAGCCCTCGGACAGGAGCCTCAAACACCGGGGAGCTGTTTTTT	CASSPRTGASNTGELFF
TRBJ2-7	few	TRBV20-1	TRBD2	TGCTGTGCTAGAGATTTAACTAGCGGTGACGTAAGGCAGTACTTC	CCARDLTSGDVRQYF
TRBJ2-5	many	TRBV7-9	NA	TGTGCCAGCAACCCCCAGGGTCCCGCGGTAGAGACCCAGTACTTC	CASNPQGPAVETQYF
TRBJ2-2	NA	TRBV5-5	NA	TGTGCCAGCAGCGACTCAGGGGAAAGAACCGGGGAGCTGTTTTTT	CASSDSGERTGELFF
TRBJ2-7	many	TRBV29-1	NA	TGCAGCGTTGGTCACCAGGGGGGCGAGCAGTACTTC	CSVGHQGGEQYF
TRBJ2-1	many	TRBV11-1	NA	TGTGCCAGCAGCTCACCTGATGGGGGGTTCGACAATGAGCAGTTCTTC	CASSSPDGGFDNEQFF
TRBJ1-2	NA	TRBV7-2	NA	TGTGCCAGCAGCTATAGTAGTAGGGACGACTACACCTTC	CASSYSSRDDYTF
TRBJ1-4	NA	TRBV12-3/TRBV12-4	NA	TGTGCCAGCAGTTTAGTTGGGTCCTATGAAAAACTGTTTTTT	CASSLVGSYEKLFF
TRBJ2-2	many	TRBV12-3/TRBV12-4	NA	TGTGCCGCCGGGACACATAACACCGGGGAGCTGTTTTTT	CAAGTHNTGELFF
TRBJ2-2	many	TRBV6-1	NA	TGTGCCAGCAAAACCAAAGCTGGGGCCGGGGAGCTGTTTTTT	CASKTKAGAGELFF
TRBJ2-7	NA	TRBV5-6	TRBD1	TGTGCCAGCAGCTTGGATGGGGGACAGAGCTCCTACGAGCAGTACTTC	CASSLDGGQSSYEQYF
TRBJ2-2	many	TRBV5-5	TRBD1	TGTGCCAGCAGCCGCCAATTCCGGGACAGGGTGAACACCGGGGAGCTGTTTTTT	CASSRQFRDRVNTGELFF
TRBJ1-1	many	TRBV20-1	NA	TGCAGTGCTAGAGAGTCGGCGTTCTCGGAAGCTTTCTTT	CSARESAFSEAFF
TRBJ1-1	once	TRBV18	NA	TGTGCCAGCTCAAAGGGAATGAACACTGAAGCTTTCTTT	CASSKGMNTEAFF
TRBJ2-4	NA	TRBV28	NA	TGTGCCAGCAGGGAAACAGGGTGGAGTGGGAACATTCAGTACTTC	CASRETGWSGNIQYF
TRBJ1-5	NA	TRBV5-5	NA	TGTGCCAGCAGCTTTAAAACCGCAAGCAATCAGCCCCAGCATTTT	CASSFKTASNQPQHF
TRBJ1-5	NA	TRBV7-2	TRBD1	TGTGCCAGCAGCTTAGCGGGACAGGCGCTCTATAGCAATCAGCCCCAGCATTTT	CASSLAGQALYSNQPQHF
TRBJ2-3	NA	TRBV18	TRBD2	TGTGCCAGCTCACCACTCGGTGGTAGCGGGAGGGCCAACACAGATACGCAGTATTTT	CASSPLGGSGRANTDTQYF
TRBJ2-7	few	TRBV20-1	TRBD1	TGCAGTGCTAGTACAGGGGGCCTTTTCGCCTACGAGCAGTACTTC	CSASTGGLFAYEQYF
TRBJ1-1	many	TRBV4-1	NA	TGCGCCAGCAGCCAAGCCCTGACAGCGAGTTTATTCACTGAAGCTTTCTTT	CASSQALTASLFTEAFF
TRBJ2-5	many	TRBV11-2	TRBD2	TGTGCCAGCAGCTTTCTCCGACTAGCGGGGGCCTCATGGGAGACCCAGTACTTC	CASSFLRLAGASWETQYF
TRBJ2-3	few	TRBV11-2	TRBD2	TGTGCCAGCAGGTCGCAAACTAGCGGGGATCGAGATACGCAGTATTTT	CASRSQTSGDRDTQYF
TRBJ2-7	few	TRBV11-2	TRBD1	TGTGCCAGCAGCCCACCGGGACAGGAGTCCTGGGAGCAGTACTTC	CASSPPGQESWEQYF
TRBJ2-5	many	TRBV7-2	NA	TGTGCCAGTAGAGGCCCAGAGACCCAGTACTTC	CASRGPETQYF
TRBJ2-3	few	TRBV12-3/TRBV12-4	TRBD2	TGTGCCAGCAGTCCAGGACTAGCGCCAGATACGCAGTATTTT	CASSPGLAPDTQYF
TRBJ2-1	few	TRBV18	TRBD2	TGTGCCAGCTCACCACCTGGAGCGGGAGGATCTTACAATGAGCAGTTCTTC	CASSPPGAGGSYNEQFF
TRBJ2-1	once	TRBV29-1	TRBD1	TGCAGCGTGGGGGACAGGGGGCCCAATGAGCAGTTCTTC	CSVGDRGPNEQFF
TRBJ2-1	many	TRBV27	TRBD2	TGTGCCAGCAATGTACTAGCGGGAGAACGTGAGCAGTTCTTC	CASNVLAGEREQFF
TRBJ2-7	many	TRBV5-1	TRBD1	TGCGCCAGCAGCTTAGGGGACAGGGATAGCTACGAGCAGTACTTC	CASSLGDRDSYEQYF
TRBJ2-1	many	TRBV20-1	NA	TGCAGTTGGGCGGTGGGCGGAATTGTCAATGAGCAGTTCTTC	CSWAVGGIVNEQFF
TRBJ2-4	many	TRBV28	NA	TGTGCCAGCAGTTTGGCGGAAGCTCTAGCCAAAAACATTCAGTACTTC	CASSLAEALAKNIQYF
TRBJ1-1	many	TRBV5-1	NA	TGCGCCAGCAGCTTGGTGAAGGCAGGCACTGAAGCTTTCTTT	CASSLVKAGTEAFF
TRBJ2-7	many	TRBV20-1	TRBD2	TGCAGTGCTAGTATCGGTGGCGGGAGGAATACCTACGAGCAGTACTTC	CSASIGGGRNTYEQYF
TRBJ2-4	NA	TRBV29-1	TRBD1	TGCAGCGTTGGGGACAGCCAAAACATTCAGTACTTC	CSVGDSQNIQYF